This TCR beta chain was observed in a study of early T cells in non-severe SARS-CoV-2 infection. This clonotype was recorded at least ten times. V lost 2 bases to trimming and J lost 6 bases, with 14 bases between them. In germline, CDR1 is SGHRS, CDR2 YFSETQ. There are 15 residues in the CDR3. TCRdb analysed the 5' RACE reads with MiXCR anew, one entry per CDR3 protein. The sample gives tens of thousands of distinct CDR3 sequences, approximately 6.5% of which show up once; less than 25% is in the top ten. The chain carries TRBV5-1 and TRBJ2-2, with D tentatively TRBD2 (7 bases). Here the sequenced sample was whole blood, taken at baseline. The receptor comes from an adult who was a healthcare worker with PCR-confirmed SARS-CoV-2 infection or an uninfected control (not recorded which). The CDR3 DNA follows: TGCGCCAGCAGCTTCGGGGGGCGCGGGTCCGGGGAGCTGTTTTTT. Translation gives CASSFGGRGSGELFF. The whole variable domain, filled in from reference TRBV5-1 and TRBJ2-2, reads KAGVTQTPRYLIKTRGQQVTLSCSPISGHRSVSWYQQTPGQGLQFLFEYFSETQRNKGNFPGRFSGRQFSNSRSEMNVSTLELGDSALYLCASSFGGRGSGELFFGEGSRLTVL.